The 20 T cell receptor beta chains listed next were all sequenced from one sample in a study of T cells in Graves' hyperthyroidism and ophthalmopathy. Amplified TCR beta CDR3 regions derived from RNA transcripts. The TCR CDR3 was amplified in a first-round RT-PCR using the HTBI primer set. In TCRdb, the multiplex PCR reads were re-called with MiXCR into one record per CDR3 protein. The sample shows 610,000 or so distinct CDR3 sequences, around 42% of them seen only once. Sequencing was done on a sample of peripheral blood or thyroid tissue (not recorded which). Source of these receptors: a woman in her late teens or twenties with Graves' hyperthyroidism.

This clonotype has a single count. The chain links TRBV11-2 to TRBJ1-2; unclear D gene. Germline CDR1 reads SGHAT; CDR2 reads FQNNGV. The length of the CDR3 is 13 residues. V was trimmed by 3 bases and J by 11 bases, leaving 16 bases between them. CDR3 protein: CASSLLAGEGYTF. The CDR3 DNA sequence: TGTGCCAGCAGCTTGCTAGCGGGAGAGGGATACACCTTC.

J is TRBJ1-3 and V is TRBV20-1, with 9 bases identical to TRBD1. Per the germline V gene, CDR1 is DFQATT and CDR2 is SNEGSKA (reference sequence). There are 13 residues in the CDR3. The J segment lost 6 bases and the V segment lost 6 bases, leaving 6 bases of the junction unmatched. In DNA form, the CDR3 reads TGCAGTGCCGGGACAGGGCGTGAAAACACCATATATTTT. This gives the protein CSAGTGRENTIYF.

V gene TRBV20-1 combines with J gene TRBJ2-5; 9 bases are shared with TRBD1. This CDR3 contains 13 residues. J lost 0 bases, V lost 6 bases, and 2 bases had no gene match. The germline V gene has CDR1 DFQATT and CDR2 SNEGSKA (reference sequence). The CDR3 protein is CSARTGDQETQYF. CDR3 nucleotides: TGCAGTGCAAGGACAGGGGACCAAGAGACCCAGTACTTC.

This clonotype has ten or more counts. The CDR3 nucleotides are TGTGCCAGCCGGGGAGGAACGACCTTTTTCTACACCTTC. Protein product: CASRGGTTFFYTF. The V gene is TRBV7-9, the J gene TRBJ1-2, with D uncertain. This CDR3 comprises 13 residues. Germline V lookup: CDR1 SEHNR, CDR2 FQNEAQ (reference sequence). V lost 8 bases and J lost 10, with 20 bases in between.

This clonotype has a handful of counts. The V call is TRBV29-1, the J call TRBJ2-5; 7 nucleotides line up with TRBD1. Germline V gene lookup returns CDR1 SQVTM and CDR2 ANQGSEA. This CDR3 is 12 amino acids long. V trimming: 7 bases; J trimming: 5 bases; junction bases outside the gene matches: 7. This chain's CDR3 is CSATGDGETQYF. The DNA for the CDR3 is TGCAGCGCTACAGGGGATGGGGAGACCCAGTACTTC.

The V and J genes are TRBV10-3 and TRBJ2-2; weak D call: TRBD1 (6 bases). The CDR3 length is 12 residues. CDR1 and CDR2 (germline): ENHRY, SYGVKD. Trimming removed 6 bases at V and 8 bases at J, with 10 bases between. The DNA for the CDR3 is TGTGCCATCAGGGATGGGACAGGGGAGCTGTTTTTT. Translated: CAIRDGTGELFF.

To note about this clonotype: Sequence at one end of the junction differs from germline and may be a read error. The chain employs TRBV7-7 and TRBJ1-1; the D gene is possibly TRBD1 (5 bases). Germline loops: CDR1 SSHAT, CDR2 FNYEAQ (reference sequence). The CDR3 spans 14 residues. CDR3 DNA sequence: TGTGCTAGCAGCTTATGGGGCGCTGGGGGTGAAGCTTTCTTT. Protein: CASSLWGAGGEAFF.

This clonotype was detected many times. The CDR3 sequence is CASSTRRTGLNTEAFF. The CDR3 bases are TGTGCCAGTAGTACGCGGCGGACAGGATTGAACACTGAAGCTTTCTTT. The chain is built from TRBV19 and TRBJ1-1; 7 bases line up with TRBD1. Germline V gene sequence: CDR1 LNHDA, CDR2 SQIVND (reference sequence). V was pared by 4 bases and J by 0 bases, with 8 bases of the junction left unmatched. This CDR3 has 16 residues. The full variable domain, in which reference TRBV19 and TRBJ1-1 provide the parts outside the CDR3, is DGGITQSPKYLFRKEGQNVTLSCEQNLNHDAMYWYRQDPGQGLRLIYYSQIVNDFQKGDIAEGYSVSREKKESFPLTVTSAQKNPTAFYLCASSTRRTGLNTEAFFGQGTRLTVV.

This clonotype has ten or more counts. The V call is TRBV7-8, the J call TRBJ2-7; D perhaps matches TRBD2 (6 bases). The germline CDR1 and CDR2 sequences are SGHVS and FQNEAQ. There are 18 residues in the CDR3. The ends were cut back, 2 bases at V and 0 bases at J, with 20 bases in the middle. CDR3 region: CASSLFFQGGWSSYEQYF. In DNA form, the CDR3 reads TGTGCCAGCAGCTTATTTTTTCAGGGAGGATGGAGCTCCTACGAGCAGTACTTC.

This clonotype was found many times. The J gene is TRBJ1-4, the V gene TRBV5-1; possible D gene TRBD1, 5 bases. The germline V and J ends were trimmed by 1 base and 8 bases, with 12 bases remaining between them. The germline gives CDR1 SGHRS, CDR2 YFSETQ. The CDR3 has 14 amino acids. The chain's CDR3 is CASSLIGGSEKLFF. For the CDR3, the DNA is TGCGCCAGCAGCTTGATTGGGGGGTCGGAAAAACTGTTTTTT.

The chain recombines TRBV5-1 with TRBJ1-4; the D gene is possibly TRBD1 (5 bases). Deletions cut 4 bases from V and 7 bases from J, with 17 bases between. Per germline, CDR1 SGHRS and CDR2 YFSETQ. This CDR3 is built from 15 residues. The CDR3 DNA is TGCGCCAGCAGCCTTATTGGGGGTTTCGGTGAAAAACTGTTTTTT. It specifies CASSLIGGFGEKLFF.

This chain joins TRBV6-2 or TRBV6-3 and TRBJ2-2, with D tentatively TRBD2 (6 bases). Germline lookup yields CDR1 MNHEY and CDR2 SVGEGT. CDR3 length: 18 amino acids. Trimming pared 0 bases from V and 5 bases from J, leaving 19 bases between. The CDR3 coding sequence is TGTGCCAGCAGTTACTCGACGTATGTGACCCGGGGGACCGGGGAGCTGTTTTTT. Protein product: CASSYSTYVTRGTGELFF.

This clonotype was picked up a small number of times. The chain joins TRBV12-3 or TRBV12-4 to TRBJ1-4; weak D call: TRBD1 (5 bases). V dropped 1 base and J dropped 5 bases, with 11 bases sitting between them. This CDR3 comprises 15 residues. The DNA for the CDR3 is TGTGCCAGCAGTTTAGTGGCCAGGGAAAATGAAAAACTGTTTTTT. Protein: CASSLVARENEKLFF.

Ten or more counts support this clonotype. In nucleotides, the CDR3 is TGTGCCAGCAGCCAAGGGGGAAATGGCTACACCTTC. The encoded protein is CASSQGGNGYTF. The chain uses TRBV4-2 and TRBJ1-2; D is undetermined. The CDR3 totals 12 residues. V was clipped by 1 base and J by 6 bases, with 6 bases between them. From germline, CDR1 is LGHNA and CDR2 YNFKEQ.

The rearrangement links TRBV2 to TRBJ1-5; D remains unclear. Germline CDR1 and CDR2: SNHLY and FYNNEI. The CDR3 is made up of 12 amino acids. V was shortened by 10 bases and J by 2 bases, with 9 bases between the two germline ends. The chain's CDR3 is CAIRKGNQPQHF. Here the CDR3 DNA reads TGTGCCATCAGGAAGGGCAATCAGCCCCAGCATTTT.

CDR3 DNA: TGTGCCAGCAGTTACTCCGGGCCCGCCAACGAGCAGTACTTC. This gives the protein CASSYSGPANEQYF. The chain joins TRBV6-6 to TRBJ2-7, with D unresolved. This CDR3 region has 14 residues. V lost 0 bases, J lost 5 bases, and 11 bases lay in between. Germline V gene lookup returns CDR1 MNHNY and CDR2 SVGAGI (reference sequence).

The chain is built from TRBV5-1 and TRBJ1-2, with D possibly being TRBD1 (6 bases). The CDR3 runs to 16 residues. Germline V gives CDR1 SGHRS, CDR2 YFSETQ. V lost 0 bases and J lost 6, with 18 bases in between. In DNA form, the CDR3 reads TGCGCCAGCAGCTTGGAGCTTACAGGGAGAGAGCATGGCTACACCTTC. Protein product: CASSLELTGREHGYTF.

This clonotype was seen repeatedly, ten times or more. CDR3 in amino acids: CATRGQGNTGELFF. As DNA, the CDR3 is TGTGCCACCCGGGGACAGGGGAACACCGGGGAGCTGTTTTTT. The J gene is TRBJ2-2, the V gene TRBV6-6; 9 bases are a match to TRBD1. The CDR3 is 14 residues long. The V and J ends lost 10 bases and 1 base, in that order; junction bases with no gene match: 4. Germline V CDR1 and CDR2: MNHNY, SVGAGI (reference sequence).

In the case of this clonotype: At one end, the junction sequence differs from germline, possibly due to a read error. V gene TRBV10-3 combines with J gene TRBJ2-2, with D perhaps matching TRBD1 (6 bases). The germline V gene encodes CDR1 ENHRY and CDR2 SYGVKD. This CDR3 contains 16 residues. The DNA of the CDR3 is TGTGCCATCAGTGAGAATAGGGGGACGAACACCGGAGAGCTGTTTTTT. Its translation is CAISENRGTNTGELFF.

At least ten counts were recorded for this clonotype. The V and J genes are TRBV29-1 and TRBJ1-5; tentative D call: TRBD1 (5 bases). The germline V gene has CDR1 SQVTM and CDR2 ANQGSEA. The CDR3 covers 14 residues. V gave up 4 bases and J gave up 2 bases, with 12 bases separating them. CDR3 residues: CSVVSGGGNQPQHF. CDR3 coding DNA: TGCAGCGTTGTCTCAGGAGGGGGCAATCAGCCCCAGCATTTT.